This TCR beta chain came from a study of naive CD8 T cells in extremely preterm neonates. With respect to this clone: What it recognizes is unknown.

The V and J ends lost 6 bases and 5 bases respectively, with 17 bases between them. Germline V gene data show CDR1 as LNHDA and CDR2 as SQIVND (reference sequence). The CDR3 totals 15 residues. The assay was immunoSEQ multiplex PCR, and TCRdb's table has in-frame clones only and misses some. Among some 5,900 clones, about 98% were seen once, and the ten largest hold 1% to 1.5%. Study-level findings and limits: Preterm CDR3s were shorter than older groups', with fewer N additions and less trimming.

Per sample, roughly 17,000 to 110,000 naive CD8+ cells were sorted. The receptor's source is a human donor in good health. The V and J genes are TRBV19 and TRBJ2-1; D possibly corresponds to TRBD2 (5 bases). Sequences were obtained from naive CD8+ T cells from blood. The CDR3 nucleotides read TGTGCCAGTAGAGGTCTGGGGAGTGTGGACAATGAGCAGTTCTTC. It translates to CASRGLGSVDNEQFF.